These T cell receptor beta chains were read from a single sample in a study of CD8 T cells in Susac syndrome. MiXCR was run by TCRdb on the immunoSEQ multiplex PCR reads, yielding one entry per CDR3 protein. This sample has tens of thousands of distinct CDR3 sequences; around 94% occur once, and the top ten carry about 0.27%. What was sequenced was CD8+ T cells from PBMCs. The receptors derive from a human donor in good health. The CDR3 runs from the conserved cysteine through the conserved F or W. D genes are given only for firm matches. Size values are once, few and many counts, or a class for expanded clones, and some rows have none.

d_call j_call v_call clone_size cdr3_nt cdr3_aa
NA TRBJ2-7 TRBV20-1 once TGCAGTGCCAGACAGGCCGCCTACGAGCAGTACTTC CSARQAAYEQYF
NA TRBJ2-1 TRBV9 NA TGTGCCAGCAGCGTAGGAGTGGGGGTGTGGGAGCAGTTCTTC CASSVGVGVWEQFF
TRBD2 TRBJ2-1 TRBV11-2 NA TGTGCCAGCAGCTTCAAATCGGAGCGGGAGCTGTACAATGAGCAGTTCTTC CASSFKSERELYNEQFF
NA TRBJ2-1 TRBV5-4 NA TGTGCCAGCACCGGAATGAAGGACAGTACCTACAATGAGCAGTTCTTC CASTGMKDSTYNEQFF
NA TRBJ1-1 TRBV19 NA TGTGCCAGTAGTACCAGCTTGGGGAACACTGAAGCTTTCTTT CASSTSLGNTEAFF
NA TRBJ1-1 TRBV6-5 NA TGTGCCAGCAGTTACTCCGACAATGGGCCGAACACTGAAGCTTTCTTT CASSYSDNGPNTEAFF
NA TRBJ2-3 TRBV6-2/TRBV6-3 once TGTGCCAGCAGTTATAAGAGGACAGCCACAGATACGCAGTATTTT CASSYKRTATDTQYF
NA TRBJ2-1 TRBV2 NA TGTGCCAGCATCTCCTCTGCGACCAATGAGCAGTTCTTC CASISSATNEQFF
NA TRBJ1-5 TRBV27 NA TGTGCCAGCAGCCAAAACAGGGCTAATCAGCCCCAGCATTTT CASSQNRANQPQHF
NA TRBJ2-2 TRBV4-1 NA TGCGCCAGCAGCCAAATGGGGGTGACCACCGGGGAGCTGTTTTTT CASSQMGVTTGELFF
TRBD1 TRBJ1-1 TRBV13 NA TGTGCCAGCAGCTCATTGACAGGGGGCTTTAACACTGAAGCTTTCTTT CASSSLTGGFNTEAFF
TRBD2 TRBJ2-3 TRBV27 NA TGTGCCAGCAGGCTAGCGGGAGGAGGGGTAGATACGCAGTATTTT CASRLAGGGVDTQYF
TRBD2 TRBJ2-3 TRBV20-1 NA TGCAGTGCTCCTCAGACAGCGGGGTGGATGGATACGCAGTATTTT CSAPQTAGWMDTQYF
TRBD2 TRBJ2-2 TRBV27 NA TGTGCCAGCACCCATAGCGGGAGAGGCACCGGGGAGCTGTTTTTT CASTHSGRGTGELFF
NA TRBJ1-1 TRBV15 NA TGTGCCACCAGCAGAGATCGGGGCACTGAAGCTTTCTTT CATSRDRGTEAFF
TRBD1 TRBJ1-1 TRBV2 NA TGTGCCAGCAAGGGACAGGGTAACACTGAAGCTTTCTTT CASKGQGNTEAFF
TRBD1 TRBJ1-1 TRBV7-9 NA TGTGCCAGCAGACCCGGGACAGCCGCTTTCTTT CASRPGTAAFF
NA TRBJ2-1 TRBV5-4 NA TGTGCCAGCAGCGACTCAGGGTGGAATGAGCAGTTCTTC CASSDSGWNEQFF
TRBD2 TRBJ2-1 TRBV27 NA TGTGCCAGCCAGGGGGGGACTAGCGGGATCAATGAGCAGTTCTTC CASQGGTSGINEQFF
TRBD1 TRBJ2-2 TRBV7-9 NA TGTGCCAGCAGCTCGGGACAGGGGGCCCGGACCGGGGAGCTGTTTTTT CASSSGQGARTGELFF
NA TRBJ2-5 TRBV7-9 few TGTGCCAGCAGCTTCCACAGGGATCTTGAGACCCAGTACTTC CASSFHRDLETQYF
NA TRBJ2-3 TRBV7-8 once TGTGCCAGCAGCTTCCGGGGTCGGAGCACAGATACGCAGTATTTT CASSFRGRSTDTQYF
NA TRBJ1-1 TRBV4-3 NA TGCGCCAGCAGCCAAGCGGAGACCTTGAACACTGAAGCTTTCTTT CASSQAETLNTEAFF
NA TRBJ1-5 TRBV28 once TGTGCCAGCAGTTCCCCGGACGGGGTATGGCCCCAGCATTTT CASSSPDGVWPQHF
NA TRBJ2-3 TRBV11-3 NA TGTGCCAGCAGCGAAGGGCGGCAGCTTGGGCAGTATTTT CASSEGRQLGQYF
TRBD2 TRBJ2-1 TRBV25-1 NA TGTGCCAGCAAAGCGGGATCAATCTACAATGAGCAGTTCTTC CASKAGSIYNEQFF
NA TRBJ1-2 TRBV27 NA TGTGCCAGCAGTTTCGGCTGGAGCCCGAGGAACTATGGCTACACCTTC CASSFGWSPRNYGYTF
TRBD1 TRBJ2-4 TRBV7-9 NA TGTGCCAGCAGCTTACAGGGGGCGGAGGGCATTCAGTACTTC CASSLQGAEGIQYF
NA TRBJ1-4 TRBV3-1 NA TGTGCCAGCAGCCAAGGAGTGGGGGCGGGAGCTACACTGTTTTTT CASSQGVGAGATLFF
NA TRBJ1-4 TRBV15 once TGTGCCACCAGCGCGGGGGGGGAAAAACTGTTTTTT CATSAGGEKLFF
TRBD2 TRBJ2-3 TRBV20-1 NA TGCAGTGCTAGATGGGGGGGGGATACGCAGTATTTT CSARWGGDTQYF
NA TRBJ2-1 TRBV29-1 NA TGCAGCGTTGAAGCAGTCTACAATGAGCAGTTCTTC CSVEAVYNEQFF
TRBD1 TRBJ1-2 TRBV11-2 NA TGTGCCAGCAGCTTAGGGACAGGGTATGGCTACACCTTC CASSLGTGYGYTF
NA TRBJ2-1 TRBV5-4 NA TGTGCCAGCAGCTTGGTGAGCCATGAGCAGTTCTTC CASSLVSHEQFF
NA TRBJ2-7 TRBV9 few TGTGCCAGCAGCCCTGACCTAAGACTCTACGAGCAGTACTTC CASSPDLRLYEQYF
TRBD1 TRBJ2-7 TRBV7-2 NA TGTGCCAGCAGCTTACTCCTACAGGGGGAGGAGCTCGAGCAGTACTTC CASSLLLQGEELEQYF
NA TRBJ2-1 TRBV6-5 NA TGTGCCAGCAGTTACTCCGGGGAGTACAATGAGCAGTTCTTC CASSYSGEYNEQFF
TRBD1 TRBJ2-5 TRBV12-3/TRBV12-4 NA TGTGCCAGCATGACAGGGTTGGAGACCCAGTACTTC CASMTGLETQYF
NA TRBJ2-3 TRBV15 NA TGTGCCACCAGCTCCTGGGCCCCTAGCACAGATACGCAGTATTTT CATSSWAPSTDTQYF
NA TRBJ1-5 TRBV13 once TGTGCCAGCAGCCTACAGGGAGATCAGCCCCAGCATTTT CASSLQGDQPQHF
TRBD2 TRBJ2-1 TRBV12-3/TRBV12-4 NA TGTGCCAGCAGTAATAGCGGGGACCACAACCGTGAGCAGTTCTTC CASSNSGDHNREQFF
NA TRBJ1-4 TRBV30 NA TGTGCCTGGAGTGTAGGGGCCGGAGGTAATGAAAAACTGTTTTTT CAWSVGAGGNEKLFF
NA TRBJ2-2 TRBV24-1 NA TGTGCCACCAGCTGGGGTGGAAAGCTGTTTTTT CATSWGGKLFF
NA TRBJ1-1 TRBV27 NA TGTGCCAGCAGTTTATCGGGAGCGAACACTGAAGCTTTCTTT CASSLSGANTEAFF
NA TRBJ1-1 TRBV28 NA TGTGCCAGCAGTTGGAGCTCTGAAGCTTTCTTT CASSWSSEAFF
NA TRBJ1-6 TRBV6-2/TRBV6-3 NA TGTGCCAGCACCCCGGCCAGCTTCAACTATAATTCACCCCTCCACTTT CASTPASFNYNSPLHF
NA TRBJ2-7 TRBV5-4 once TGTGCCAGCAGAGAGGCAGCCTTCTCCTACGAGCAGTACTTC CASREAAFSYEQYF
NA TRBJ1-3 TRBV9 NA TGTGCCAGCAGCGTAGAGGGACGTTGGAACACCATATATTTT CASSVEGRWNTIYF
NA TRBJ1-2 TRBV13 NA TGTGCCAGCGTAGACGCCGGGGAGGGAAACTATGGCTACACCTTC CASVDAGEGNYGYTF
TRBD2 TRBJ2-7 TRBV20-1 few TGCAGTGCTAGGGGACTAGCGGGGGTTGAGCAGTACTTC CSARGLAGVEQYF